The entry that follows covers one T cell receptor (beta chain) sequence. The antigen remains undetermined. The data originate from a study of vaccination and CD4 T cells after COVID-19. Once obtained from cultured CD4+ T cells, the DNA was sequenced using the Oncomine TCR Beta short-read assay. TCRdb re-analysed the PCR reads in MiXCR, keeping a single row per CDR3 protein. The repertoire consists of about 21,000 distinct CDR3 sequences, with 35% to 45% occurring once and the leading ten covering approximately 4.5%. Treatment given: roughly 11-day PBMC culture with coronavirus spike peptide pools or control peptides (ViraFEST assay). V lost 7 bases to trimming and J lost 3 bases, with 15 bases between them. The CDR3 length is 14 residues. From germline, CDR1 is MDHEN and CDR2 SYDVKM.

Sample: CD4+ T cells from blood, cultured in vitro, taken before SARS-CoV-2 vaccination. The receptor's source is a human donor who had recovered from COVID-19. The gene calls are TRBV28 and TRBJ1-2; maybe TRBD1 (6 bases). CDR3 loop: CASTMDRGDYGYTF. The CDR3 DNA follows: TGTGCCAGCACCATGGACAGAGGTGACTATGGCTACACCTTC.